The source of this T cell receptor (beta chain) is a study of radiotherapy plus CTLA-4 blockade in lung cancer. Study-level information: The study recorded objective responses in 15% to 20% of patients and disease control in approximately 31%.

CDR3 length equals 13 residues. J lost 5 bases, V lost 8 bases, and 5 bases had no gene match. Germline CDR1 and CDR2: SNHLY and FYNNEI. Overall study findings and caveats: Peripheral blood showed expansion of tumor-derived TCR clones after radiotherapy and ipilimumab.

This clone was picked up a small number of times. Its antigen is undetermined. The assay was immunoSEQ multiplex PCR, and TCRdb's table has in-frame clones only and misses some. This table holds 40,000 or so clones, 50% to 70% found once. Those with chemo-refractory metastatic non-small-cell lung cancer were treated with focal radiation combined with CTLA-4 blockade using ipilimumab. The TCR comes from a human donor with non-small cell lung cancer who had a partial response to radiotherapy plus ipilimumab. This sample comprised peripheral blood, obtained from a patient treated with radiotherapy plus ipilimumab. The chain couples TRBV2 to TRBJ2-3; 9 bases map to TRBD2. The CDR3 protein is CASGSGGLDTQYF. The CDR3 region has the DNA TGTGCCAGCGGAAGCGGGGGGCTAGATACGCAGTATTTT.